This paragraph covers one TCR beta chain sequence. This sample was included in a study of control samples from healthy donors and cancer patients. In germline, CDR1 is MNHNY, CDR2 SVGAGI (reference sequence). V shed 6 bases and J shed 0 bases, with 12 bases lying between them. The CDR3 runs to 15 residues. Clones were read by immunoSEQ multiplex PCR, and TCRdb kept only the in-frame ones, dropping some. Here the sample spans under 150,000 clones, roughly 86% being singletons. Sequenced: blood. This receptor was identified in a man aged 60-69 years in good health. This chain joins TRBV6-6 and TRBJ1-3; D is ambiguous. CDR3 sequence reads: CASRKDPSSGNTIYF. CDR3 coding DNA: TGTGCCAGCAGAAAAGACCCCAGCTCTGGAAACACCATATATTTT.